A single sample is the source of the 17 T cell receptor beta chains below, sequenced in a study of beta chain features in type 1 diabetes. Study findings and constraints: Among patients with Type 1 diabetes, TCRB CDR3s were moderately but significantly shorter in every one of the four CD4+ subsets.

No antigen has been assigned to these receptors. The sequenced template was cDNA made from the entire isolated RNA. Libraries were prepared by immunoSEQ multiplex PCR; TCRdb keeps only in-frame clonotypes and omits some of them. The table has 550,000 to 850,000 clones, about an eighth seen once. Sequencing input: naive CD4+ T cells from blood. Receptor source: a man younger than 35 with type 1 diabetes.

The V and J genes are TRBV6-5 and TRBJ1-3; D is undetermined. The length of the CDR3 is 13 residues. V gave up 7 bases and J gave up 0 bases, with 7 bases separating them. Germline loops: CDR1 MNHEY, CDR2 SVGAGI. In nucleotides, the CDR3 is TGTGCCAGCATGATAACCTCTGGAAACACCATATATTTT. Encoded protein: CASMITSGNTIYF.

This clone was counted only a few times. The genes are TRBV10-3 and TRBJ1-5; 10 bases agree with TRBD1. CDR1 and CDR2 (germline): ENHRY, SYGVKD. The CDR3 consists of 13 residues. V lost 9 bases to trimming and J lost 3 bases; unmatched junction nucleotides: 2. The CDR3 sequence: CAMGQGFNQPQHF. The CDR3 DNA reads TGTGCCATGGGACAGGGGTTCAATCAGCCCCAGCATTTT.

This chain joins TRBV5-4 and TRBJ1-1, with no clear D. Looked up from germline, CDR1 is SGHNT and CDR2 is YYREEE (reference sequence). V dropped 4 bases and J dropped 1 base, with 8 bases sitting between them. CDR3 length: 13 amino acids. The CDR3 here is CASSPTENTEAFF. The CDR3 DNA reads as TGTGCCAGCAGCCCCACAGAGAACACTGAAGCTTTCTTT.

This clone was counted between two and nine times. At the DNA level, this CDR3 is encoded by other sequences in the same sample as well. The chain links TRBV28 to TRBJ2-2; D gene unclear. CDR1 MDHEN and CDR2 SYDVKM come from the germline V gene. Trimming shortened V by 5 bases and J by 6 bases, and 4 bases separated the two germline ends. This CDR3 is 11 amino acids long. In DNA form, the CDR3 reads TGTGCCAGCAGTGGGCCCGGGGAGCTGTTTTTT. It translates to CASSGPGELFF.

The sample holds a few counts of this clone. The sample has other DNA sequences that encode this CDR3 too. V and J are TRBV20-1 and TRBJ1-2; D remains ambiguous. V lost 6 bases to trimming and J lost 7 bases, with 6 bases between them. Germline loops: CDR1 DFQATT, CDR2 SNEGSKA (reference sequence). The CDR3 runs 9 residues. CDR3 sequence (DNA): TGCAGTGCCTCGTTTGGCTACACCTTC. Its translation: CSASFGYTF.

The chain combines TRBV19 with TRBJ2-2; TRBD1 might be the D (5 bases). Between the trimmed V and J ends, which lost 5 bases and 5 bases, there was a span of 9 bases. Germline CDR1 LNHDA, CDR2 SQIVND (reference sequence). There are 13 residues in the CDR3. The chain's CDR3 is CASSPQVTGELFF. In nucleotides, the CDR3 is TGTGCCAGTAGTCCACAGGTTACCGGGGAGCTGTTTTTT.

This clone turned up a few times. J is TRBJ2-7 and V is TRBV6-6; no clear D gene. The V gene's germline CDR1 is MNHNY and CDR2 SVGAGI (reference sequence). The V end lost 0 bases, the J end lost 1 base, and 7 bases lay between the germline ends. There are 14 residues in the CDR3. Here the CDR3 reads CASSYSTLSYEQYF. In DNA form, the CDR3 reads TGTGCCAGCAGTTACTCGACACTATCCTACGAGCAGTACTTC.

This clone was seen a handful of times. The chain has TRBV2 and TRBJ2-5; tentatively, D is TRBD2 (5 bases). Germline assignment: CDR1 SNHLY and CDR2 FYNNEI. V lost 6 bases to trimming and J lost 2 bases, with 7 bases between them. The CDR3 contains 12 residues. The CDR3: CASRDFQETQYF. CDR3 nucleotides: TGTGCCAGCAGGGACTTTCAAGAGACCCAGTACTTC.

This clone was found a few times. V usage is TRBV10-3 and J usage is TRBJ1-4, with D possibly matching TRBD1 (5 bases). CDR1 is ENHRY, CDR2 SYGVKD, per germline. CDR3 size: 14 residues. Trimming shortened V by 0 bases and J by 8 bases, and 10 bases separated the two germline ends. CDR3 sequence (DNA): TGTGCCATCAGTGAGTCCGGGACCCAGGAAAAACTGTTTTTT. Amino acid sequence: CAISESGTQEKLFF.

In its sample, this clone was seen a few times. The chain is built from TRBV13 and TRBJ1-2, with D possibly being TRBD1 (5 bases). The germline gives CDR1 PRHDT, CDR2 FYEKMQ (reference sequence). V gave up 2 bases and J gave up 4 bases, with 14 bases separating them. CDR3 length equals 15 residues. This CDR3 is CASSLYQGPSYGYTF. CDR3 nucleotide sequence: TGTGCCAGCAGCTTATATCAGGGCCCTAGCTATGGCTACACCTTC.

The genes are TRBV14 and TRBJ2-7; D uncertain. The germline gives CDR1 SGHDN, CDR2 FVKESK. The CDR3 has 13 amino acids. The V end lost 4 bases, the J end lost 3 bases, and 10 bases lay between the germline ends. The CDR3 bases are TGTGCCAGCAGCCGGGAAATCTTCTACGAGCAGTACTTC. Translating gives CASSREIFYEQYF.

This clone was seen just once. CDR3 loop: CASSPGTGRGYTF. The CDR3 DNA is TGTGCCAGCAGCCCAGGGACGGGGCGCGGCTACACCTTC. The chain carries TRBV6-5 and TRBJ1-2; D perhaps matches TRBD1 (5 bases). This CDR3 is 13 amino acids long. Looked up from germline, CDR1 is MNHEY and CDR2 is SVGAGI. V was shortened by 6 bases and J by 8 bases, with 16 bases between the two germline ends.

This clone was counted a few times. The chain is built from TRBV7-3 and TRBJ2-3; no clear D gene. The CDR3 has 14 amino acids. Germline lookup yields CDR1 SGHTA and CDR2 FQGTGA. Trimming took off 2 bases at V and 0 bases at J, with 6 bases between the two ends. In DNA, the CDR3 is TGTGCCAGCAGCTTACATCCCAGCACAGATACGCAGTATTTT. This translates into CASSLHPSTDTQYF.

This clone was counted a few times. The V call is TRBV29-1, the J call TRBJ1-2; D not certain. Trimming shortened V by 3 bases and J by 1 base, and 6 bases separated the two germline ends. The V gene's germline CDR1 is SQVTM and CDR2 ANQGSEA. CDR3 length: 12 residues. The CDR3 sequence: CSVDKGNYGYTF. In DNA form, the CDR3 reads TGCAGCGTTGATAAGGGTAACTATGGCTACACCTTC.

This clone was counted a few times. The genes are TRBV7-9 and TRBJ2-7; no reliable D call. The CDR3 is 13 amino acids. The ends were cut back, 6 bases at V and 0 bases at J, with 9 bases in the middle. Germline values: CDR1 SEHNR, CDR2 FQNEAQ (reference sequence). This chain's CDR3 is CASSLWGSYEQYF. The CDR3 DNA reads TGTGCCAGCAGTTTGTGGGGCTCCTACGAGCAGTACTTC.

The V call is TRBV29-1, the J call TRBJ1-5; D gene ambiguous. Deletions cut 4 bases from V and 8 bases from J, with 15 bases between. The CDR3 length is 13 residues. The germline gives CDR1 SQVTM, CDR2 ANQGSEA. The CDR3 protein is CSVARDTGEPQHF. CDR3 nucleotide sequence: TGCAGCGTTGCCCGGGATACGGGAGAGCCCCAGCATTTT.

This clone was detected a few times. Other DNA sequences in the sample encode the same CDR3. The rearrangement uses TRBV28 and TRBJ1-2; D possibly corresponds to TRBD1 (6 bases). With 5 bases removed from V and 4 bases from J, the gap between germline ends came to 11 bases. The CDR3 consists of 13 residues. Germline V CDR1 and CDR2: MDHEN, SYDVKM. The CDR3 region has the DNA TGTGCCAGCAGTCTACAGGGCACCTATGGCTACACCTTC. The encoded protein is CASSLQGTYGYTF.